This T cell receptor beta chain is drawn from a study of blood T cell repertoires in COVID-19. Looking at the study overall: Some COVID-19 samples were acute and others convalescent; all came from the United States, Italy and Spain.

In the original processing: Reference gene primer amplification gave estimated nucleated cell counts. Sequencing used immunoSEQ multiplex PCR; TCRdb keeps in-frame clones, though not all of them. The D gene and trimming were derived from the DNA, and the V and J assignments and clone size from that table. The repertoire has approximately 160,000 clones, less than 90% of them found once; the top ten carry under 4.5%. Trimming took off 2 bases at V and 0 bases at J, with 5 bases between the two ends. Germline CDR1 and CDR2: GTSNPN and SVGIG (reference sequence). The length of the CDR3 is 13 residues. The specimen sequenced was peripheral blood. This chain joins TRBV30 and TRBJ1-5; D uncertain. This sequence originates from a woman in her 70s with acute or convalescent COVID-19. In DNA form, the CDR3 reads TGTGCCTGGAGTCTTTATAGCAATCAGCCCCAGCATTTT. Protein sequence: CAWSLYSNQPQHF.